A single sample is the source of the 8 T cell receptor beta chains below, sequenced in a study of blood T cell repertoires in COVID-19. Clones were sequenced by immunoSEQ multiplex PCR, and TCRdb holds only the in-frame ones, with some missing. The sample contains 200,000 to 250,000 clones, about 84% of which appear only once. The sequenced material came from peripheral blood. The receptors derive from an elderly woman with COVID-19, enrolled during active disease.

The chain couples TRBV25-1 to TRBJ2-2; D call uncertain. Germline CDR1 MGHDK, CDR2 SYGVNS. The CDR3 is made up of 12 amino acids. The V gene lost 1 base and the J gene lost 8 bases, with 5 bases spanning the gap. DNA of the CDR3: TGTGCCAGCAGTGAATTAGATGGGGAGCTGTTTTTT. The encoded protein is CASSELDGELFF.

This sequence joins TRBV4-3 and TRBJ1-4, with 7 nucleotides matching TRBD1. J lost 3 bases, V lost 4 bases, and 5 bases had no gene match. The CDR3 totals 15 residues. From germline, CDR1 is LGHNA and CDR2 YSLEER. CDR3 amino acids: CASSPGGQSNEKLFF. DNA for the CDR3: TGCGCCAGCAGCCCCGGGGGACAGTCTAATGAAAAACTGTTTTTT.

V and J are TRBV2 and TRBJ1-3, with TRBD1 identical over 9 bases. After removal of 7 bases from V and 6 bases from J, the junction contained 7 bases not matched to a gene. Germline-derived CDR1 and CDR2 are SNHLY and FYNNEI. This CDR3 region has 14 residues. CDR3 amino acids: CASTFRTGVNTIYF. The CDR3 DNA reads TGTGCCAGCACCTTTAGGACAGGGGTAAACACCATATATTTT.

V gene TRBV10-3 combines with J gene TRBJ1-1; no definite D call. V was cut by 7 bases and J by 1 base, with 13 bases left in between. Germline V gene data show CDR1 as ENHRY and CDR2 as SYGVKD. This CDR3 spans 14 amino acids. The CDR3: CAIMPRNSNTEAFF. The CDR3 DNA reads TGTGCCATCATGCCGAGGAACTCGAACACTGAAGCTTTCTTT.

This rearrangement joins TRBV5-1 to TRBJ1-4, with D possibly TRBD1 on 6 matching bases. CDR3 size: 14 residues. Trimming removed 2 bases from V and 8 bases from J, with 13 bases in between. Germline values: CDR1 SGHRS, CDR2 YFSETQ. CDR3 protein: CASSFRGEREKLFF. CDR3 nucleotides: TGCGCCAGCAGCTTCAGGGGCGAACGGGAAAAACTGTTTTTT.

The chain uses TRBV10-2 and TRBJ2-3; TRBD2 matches at 8 bases. The CDR3 totals 12 residues. Germline V lookup: CDR1 WSHSY, CDR2 SAAADI. With V trimmed by 6 bases and J by 14 bases, 10 bases remained unmatched. CDR3 loop: CASRAGLAPWYF. CDR3 coding DNA: TGCGCCAGCAGAGCTGGACTAGCTCCTTGGTATTTT.

Concerning this clone itself: The sample holds other DNA sequences that translate to the same CDR3. V and J are TRBV28 and TRBJ1-1; unclear D gene. Germline lookup yields CDR1 MDHEN and CDR2 SYDVKM. There are 13 residues in the CDR3. V lost 2 bases and J lost 2, with 6 bases in between. The CDR3 nucleotides are TGTGCCAGCAGTTTAGCAGTTAACACTGAAGCTTTCTTT. This encodes CASSLAVNTEAFF.

The V and J genes are TRBV2 and TRBJ2-5; D unclear. The germline V and J ends were trimmed by 6 bases and 5 bases, with 7 bases remaining between them. This CDR3 spans 11 amino acids. Per the germline V gene, CDR1 is SNHLY and CDR2 is FYNNEI. The CDR3 sequence: CASRRKETQYF. The DNA of the CDR3 is TGTGCCAGCAGGCGGAAGGAGACCCAGTACTTC.